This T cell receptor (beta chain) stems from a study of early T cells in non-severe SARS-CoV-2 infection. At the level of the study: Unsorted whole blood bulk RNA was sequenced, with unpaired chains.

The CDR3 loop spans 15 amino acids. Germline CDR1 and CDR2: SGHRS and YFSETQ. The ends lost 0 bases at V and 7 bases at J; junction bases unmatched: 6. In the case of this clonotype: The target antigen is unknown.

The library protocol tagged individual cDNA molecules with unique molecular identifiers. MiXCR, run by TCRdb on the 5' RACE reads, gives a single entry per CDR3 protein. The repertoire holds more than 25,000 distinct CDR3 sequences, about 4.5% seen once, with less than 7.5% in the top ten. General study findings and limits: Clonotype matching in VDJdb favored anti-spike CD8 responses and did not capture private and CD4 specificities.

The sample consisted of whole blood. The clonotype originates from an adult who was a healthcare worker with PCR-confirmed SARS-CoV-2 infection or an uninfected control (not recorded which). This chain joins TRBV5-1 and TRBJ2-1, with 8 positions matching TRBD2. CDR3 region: CASSLGSGLVNEQFF. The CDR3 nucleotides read TGCGCCAGCAGCTTGGGGTCGGGACTAGTAAATGAGCAGTTCTTC.